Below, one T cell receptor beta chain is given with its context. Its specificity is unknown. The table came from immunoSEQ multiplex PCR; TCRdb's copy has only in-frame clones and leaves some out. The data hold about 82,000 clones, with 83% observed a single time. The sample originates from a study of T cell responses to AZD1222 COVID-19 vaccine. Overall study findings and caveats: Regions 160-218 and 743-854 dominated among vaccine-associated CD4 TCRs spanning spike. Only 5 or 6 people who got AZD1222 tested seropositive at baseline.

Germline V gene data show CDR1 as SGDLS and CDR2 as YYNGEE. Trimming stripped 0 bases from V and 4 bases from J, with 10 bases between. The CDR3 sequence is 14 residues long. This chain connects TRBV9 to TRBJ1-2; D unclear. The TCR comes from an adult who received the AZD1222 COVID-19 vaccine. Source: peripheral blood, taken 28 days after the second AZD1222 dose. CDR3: CASSVVPMLYGYTF. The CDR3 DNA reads TGTGCCAGCAGCGTAGTTCCGATGCTCTATGGCTACACCTTC.